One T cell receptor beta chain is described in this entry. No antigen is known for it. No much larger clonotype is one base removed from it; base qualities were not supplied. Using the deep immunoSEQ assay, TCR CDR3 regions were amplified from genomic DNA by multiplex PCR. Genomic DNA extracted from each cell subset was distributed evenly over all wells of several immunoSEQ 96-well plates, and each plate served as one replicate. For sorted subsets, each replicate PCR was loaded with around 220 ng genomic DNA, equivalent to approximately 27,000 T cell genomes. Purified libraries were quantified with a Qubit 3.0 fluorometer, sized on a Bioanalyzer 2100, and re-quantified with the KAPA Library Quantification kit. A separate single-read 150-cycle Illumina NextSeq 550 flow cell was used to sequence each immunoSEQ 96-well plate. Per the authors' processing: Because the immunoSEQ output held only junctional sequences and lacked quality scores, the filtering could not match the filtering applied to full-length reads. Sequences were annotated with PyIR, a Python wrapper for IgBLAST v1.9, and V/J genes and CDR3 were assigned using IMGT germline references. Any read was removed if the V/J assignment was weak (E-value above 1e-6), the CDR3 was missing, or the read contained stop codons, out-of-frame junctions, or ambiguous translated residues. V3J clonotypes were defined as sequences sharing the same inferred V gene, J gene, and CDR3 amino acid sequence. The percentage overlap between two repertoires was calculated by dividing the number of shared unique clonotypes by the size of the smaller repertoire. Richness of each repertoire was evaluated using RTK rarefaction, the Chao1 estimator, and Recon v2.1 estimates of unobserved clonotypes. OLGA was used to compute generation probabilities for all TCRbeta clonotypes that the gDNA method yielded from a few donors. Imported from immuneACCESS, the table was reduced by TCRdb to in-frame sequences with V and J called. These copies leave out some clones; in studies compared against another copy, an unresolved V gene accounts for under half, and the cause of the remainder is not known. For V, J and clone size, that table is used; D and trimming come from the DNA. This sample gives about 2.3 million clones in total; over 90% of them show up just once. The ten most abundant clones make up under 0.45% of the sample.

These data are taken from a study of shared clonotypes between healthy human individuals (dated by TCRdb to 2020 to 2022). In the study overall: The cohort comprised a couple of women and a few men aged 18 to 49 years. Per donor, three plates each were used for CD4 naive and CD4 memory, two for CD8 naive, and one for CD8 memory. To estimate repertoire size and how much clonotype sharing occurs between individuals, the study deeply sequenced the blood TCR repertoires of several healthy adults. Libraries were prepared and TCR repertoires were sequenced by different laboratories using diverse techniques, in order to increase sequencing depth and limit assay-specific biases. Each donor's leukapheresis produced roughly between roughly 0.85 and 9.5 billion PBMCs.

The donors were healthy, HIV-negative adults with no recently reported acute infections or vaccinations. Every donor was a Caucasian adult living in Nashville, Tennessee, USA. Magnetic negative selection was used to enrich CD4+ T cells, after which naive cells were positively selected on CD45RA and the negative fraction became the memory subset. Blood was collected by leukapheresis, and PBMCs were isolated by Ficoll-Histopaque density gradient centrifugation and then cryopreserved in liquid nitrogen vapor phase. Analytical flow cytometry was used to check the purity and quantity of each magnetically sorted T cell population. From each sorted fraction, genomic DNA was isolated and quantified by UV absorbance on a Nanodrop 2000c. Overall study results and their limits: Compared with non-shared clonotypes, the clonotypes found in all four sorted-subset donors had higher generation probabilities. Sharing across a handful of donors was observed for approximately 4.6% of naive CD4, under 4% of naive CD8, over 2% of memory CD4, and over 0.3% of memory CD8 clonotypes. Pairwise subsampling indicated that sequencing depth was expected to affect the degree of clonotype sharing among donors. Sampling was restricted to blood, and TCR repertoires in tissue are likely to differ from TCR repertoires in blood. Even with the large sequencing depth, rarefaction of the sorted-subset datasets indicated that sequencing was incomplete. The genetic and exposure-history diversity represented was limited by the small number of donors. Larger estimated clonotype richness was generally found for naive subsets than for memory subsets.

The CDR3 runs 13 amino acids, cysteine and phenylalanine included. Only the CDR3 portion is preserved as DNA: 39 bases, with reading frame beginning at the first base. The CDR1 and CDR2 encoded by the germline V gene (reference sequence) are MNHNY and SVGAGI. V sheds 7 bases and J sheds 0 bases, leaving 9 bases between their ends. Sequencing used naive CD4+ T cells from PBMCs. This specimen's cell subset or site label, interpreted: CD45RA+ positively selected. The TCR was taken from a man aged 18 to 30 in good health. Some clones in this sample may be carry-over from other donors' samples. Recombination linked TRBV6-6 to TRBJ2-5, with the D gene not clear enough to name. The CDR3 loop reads CASTYKYQETQYF. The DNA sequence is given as TGTGCCAGCACCTACAAGTACCAAGAGACCCAGTACTTC.